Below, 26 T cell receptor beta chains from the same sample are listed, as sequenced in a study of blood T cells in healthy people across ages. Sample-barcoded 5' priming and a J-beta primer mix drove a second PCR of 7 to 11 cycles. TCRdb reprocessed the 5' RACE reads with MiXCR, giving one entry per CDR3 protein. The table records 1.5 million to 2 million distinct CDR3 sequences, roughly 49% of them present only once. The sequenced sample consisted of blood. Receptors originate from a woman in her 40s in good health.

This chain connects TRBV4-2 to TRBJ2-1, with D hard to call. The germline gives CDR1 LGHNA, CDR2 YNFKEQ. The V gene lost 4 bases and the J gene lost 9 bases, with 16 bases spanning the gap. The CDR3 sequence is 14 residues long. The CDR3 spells CASSLPKPESEQFF. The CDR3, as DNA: TGTGCCAGCAGCCTCCCAAAGCCGGAAAGTGAGCAGTTCTTC.

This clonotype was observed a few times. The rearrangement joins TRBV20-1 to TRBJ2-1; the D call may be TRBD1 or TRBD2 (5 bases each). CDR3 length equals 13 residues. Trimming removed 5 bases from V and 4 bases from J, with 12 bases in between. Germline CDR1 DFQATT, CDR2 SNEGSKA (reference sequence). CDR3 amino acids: CSAFYGAYNEQFF. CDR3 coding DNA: TGCAGTGCTTTCTACGGGGCATACAATGAGCAGTTCTTC.

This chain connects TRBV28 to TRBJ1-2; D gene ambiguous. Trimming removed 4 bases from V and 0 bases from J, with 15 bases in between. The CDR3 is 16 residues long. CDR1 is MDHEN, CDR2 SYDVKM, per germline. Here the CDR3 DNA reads TGTGCCAGCAGTTCCCCAGCAGATTCTTCTAACTATGGCTACACCTTC. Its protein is CASSSPADSSNYGYTF.

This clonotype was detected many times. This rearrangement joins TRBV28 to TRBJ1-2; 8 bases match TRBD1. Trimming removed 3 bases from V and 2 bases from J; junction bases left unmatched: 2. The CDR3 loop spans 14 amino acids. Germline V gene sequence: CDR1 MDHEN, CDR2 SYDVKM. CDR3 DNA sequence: TGTGCCAGCAGTTTGGGGGACAGGAACTATGGCTACACCTTC. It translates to CASSLGDRNYGYTF.

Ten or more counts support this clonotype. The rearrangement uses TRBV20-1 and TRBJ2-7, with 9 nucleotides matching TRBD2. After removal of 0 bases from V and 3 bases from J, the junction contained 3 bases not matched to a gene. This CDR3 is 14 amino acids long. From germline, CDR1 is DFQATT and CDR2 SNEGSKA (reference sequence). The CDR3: CSARERLAVYEQYF. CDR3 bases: TGCAGTGCTAGAGAACGACTAGCGGTCTACGAGCAGTACTTC.

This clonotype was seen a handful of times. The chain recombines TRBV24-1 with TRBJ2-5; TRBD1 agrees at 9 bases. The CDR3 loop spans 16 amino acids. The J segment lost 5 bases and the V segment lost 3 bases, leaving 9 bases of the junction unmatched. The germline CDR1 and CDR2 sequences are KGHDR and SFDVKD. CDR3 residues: CATSDAPGQGRETQYF. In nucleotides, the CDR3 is TGTGCCACCAGTGATGCCCCGGGACAGGGCCGGGAGACCCAGTACTTC.

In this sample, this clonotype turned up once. In DNA form, the CDR3 reads TGCAGTGCTAGAGACGAGGACAGGGTACATCCTAACTATGGCTACACCTTC. It translates to CSARDEDRVHPNYGYTF. V and J are TRBV20-1 and TRBJ1-2, with 8 nucleotides matching TRBD1. CDR1 DFQATT and CDR2 SNEGSKA come from the germline V gene (reference sequence). Germline trimming cut 0 bases from V and 0 bases from J; bases unmatched to any gene: 9. This CDR3 comprises 17 residues.

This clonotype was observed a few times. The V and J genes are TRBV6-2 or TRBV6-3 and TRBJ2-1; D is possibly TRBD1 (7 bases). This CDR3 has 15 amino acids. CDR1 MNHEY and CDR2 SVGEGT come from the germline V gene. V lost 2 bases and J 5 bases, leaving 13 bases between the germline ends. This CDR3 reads CASSYTRRGDNEQFF. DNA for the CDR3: TGTGCCAGCAGTTACACTCGCAGGGGGGACAATGAGCAGTTCTTC.

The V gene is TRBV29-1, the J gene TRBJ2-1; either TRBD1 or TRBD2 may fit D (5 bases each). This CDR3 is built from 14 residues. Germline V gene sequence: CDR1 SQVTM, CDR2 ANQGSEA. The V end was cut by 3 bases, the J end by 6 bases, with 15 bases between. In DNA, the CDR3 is TGCAGCGTTGATCGGGGCCTAGCTGGCAATGAGCAGTTCTTC. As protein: CSVDRGLAGNEQFF.

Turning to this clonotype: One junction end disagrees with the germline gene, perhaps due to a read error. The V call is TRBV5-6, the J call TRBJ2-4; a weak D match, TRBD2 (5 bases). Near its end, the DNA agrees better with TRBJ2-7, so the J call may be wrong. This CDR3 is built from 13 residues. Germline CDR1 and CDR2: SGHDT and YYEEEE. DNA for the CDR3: TGTGCCAGCATCTTGGACTCCTCTCACGAGCAGTACTTC. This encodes CASILDSSHEQYF.

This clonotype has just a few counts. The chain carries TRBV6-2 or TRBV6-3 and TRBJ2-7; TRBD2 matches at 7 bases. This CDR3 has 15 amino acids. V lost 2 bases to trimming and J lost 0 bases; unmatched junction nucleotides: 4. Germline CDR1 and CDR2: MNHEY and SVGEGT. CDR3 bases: TGTGCCAGCAGTTACGTCAGCGGGGTCTCCTACGAGCAGTACTTC. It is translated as CASSYVSGVSYEQYF.

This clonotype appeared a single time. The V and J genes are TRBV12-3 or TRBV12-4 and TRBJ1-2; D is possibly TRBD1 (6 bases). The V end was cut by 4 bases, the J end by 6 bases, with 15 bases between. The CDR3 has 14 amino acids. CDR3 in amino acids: CASSSHGTRNGYTF. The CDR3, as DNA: TGTGCCAGCAGTTCACACGGGACACGGAATGGCTACACCTTC.

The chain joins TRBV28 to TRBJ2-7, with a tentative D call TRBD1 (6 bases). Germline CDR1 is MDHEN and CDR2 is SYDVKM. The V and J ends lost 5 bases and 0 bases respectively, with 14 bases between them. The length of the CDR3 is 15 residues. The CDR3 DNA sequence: TGTGCCAGCAGTGGGGAGACAGGAAGCTCCTACGAGCAGTACTTC. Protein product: CASSGETGSSYEQYF.

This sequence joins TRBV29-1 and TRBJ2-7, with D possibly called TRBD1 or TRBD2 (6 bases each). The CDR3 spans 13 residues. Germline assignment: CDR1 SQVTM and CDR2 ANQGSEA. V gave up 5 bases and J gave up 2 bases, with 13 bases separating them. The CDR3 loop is CSVRMGGPYEQYF. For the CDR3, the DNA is TGCAGCGTTCGAATGGGGGGCCCCTACGAGCAGTACTTC.

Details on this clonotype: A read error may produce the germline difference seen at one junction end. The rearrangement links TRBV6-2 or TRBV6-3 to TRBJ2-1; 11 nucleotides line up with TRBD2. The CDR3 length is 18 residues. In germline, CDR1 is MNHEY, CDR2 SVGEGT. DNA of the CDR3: TGTGCCGGCAGTGGCAGCTTAGCGGGGGGGAGCTCCTACAATGAGCAGTTCTTC. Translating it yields CAGSGSLAGGSSYNEQFF.

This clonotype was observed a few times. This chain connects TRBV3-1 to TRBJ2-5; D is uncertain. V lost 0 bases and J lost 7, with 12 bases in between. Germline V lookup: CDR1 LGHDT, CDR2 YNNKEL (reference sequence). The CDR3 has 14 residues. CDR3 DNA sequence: TGTGCCAGCAGCCAAGATCCCCAAGTAGGGACCCAGTACTTC. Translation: CASSQDPQVGTQYF.

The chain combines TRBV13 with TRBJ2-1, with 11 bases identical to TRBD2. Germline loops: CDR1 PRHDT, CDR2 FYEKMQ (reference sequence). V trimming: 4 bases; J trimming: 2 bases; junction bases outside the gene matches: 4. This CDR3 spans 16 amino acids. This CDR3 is CASSSRLAGTYNEQFF. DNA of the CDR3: TGTGCCAGCAGCTCGAGACTAGCGGGGACCTACAATGAGCAGTTCTTC.

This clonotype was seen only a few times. Here the CDR3 DNA reads TGTGCCAGCAGCCAGGACGGCAGCAAAAACATTCAGTACTTC. Translating gives CASSQDGSKNIQYF. This chain joins TRBV11-2 and TRBJ2-7; D call uncertain. The DNA matches TRBJ2-4 better at its end, which makes the J call doubtful. CDR3 length: 14 amino acids. Germline values: CDR1 SGHAT, CDR2 FQNNGV.

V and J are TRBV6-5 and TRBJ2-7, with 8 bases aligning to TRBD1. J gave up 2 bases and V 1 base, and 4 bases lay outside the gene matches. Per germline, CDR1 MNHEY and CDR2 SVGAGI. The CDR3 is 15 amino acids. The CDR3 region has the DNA TGTGCCAGCAGTTACTACCAGGGGGCTACCTACGAGCAGTACTTC. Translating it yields CASSYYQGATYEQYF.

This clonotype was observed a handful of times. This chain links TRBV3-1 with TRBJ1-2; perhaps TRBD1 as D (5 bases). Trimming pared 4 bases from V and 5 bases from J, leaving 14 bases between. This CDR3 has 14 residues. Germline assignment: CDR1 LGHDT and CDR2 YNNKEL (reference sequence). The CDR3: CASSRVGGNYGYTF. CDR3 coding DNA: TGTGCCAGCAGCCGGGTTGGGGGGAATTATGGCTACACCTTC.

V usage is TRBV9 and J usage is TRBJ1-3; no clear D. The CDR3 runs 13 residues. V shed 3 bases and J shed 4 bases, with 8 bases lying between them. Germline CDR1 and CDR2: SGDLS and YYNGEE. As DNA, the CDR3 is TGTGCCAGCAGCGCGGAACAGGGAAACACCATATATTTT. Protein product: CASSAEQGNTIYF.

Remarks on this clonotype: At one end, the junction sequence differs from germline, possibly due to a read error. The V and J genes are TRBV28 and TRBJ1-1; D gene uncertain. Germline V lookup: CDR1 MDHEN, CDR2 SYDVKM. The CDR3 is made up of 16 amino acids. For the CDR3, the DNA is TGTGCCAGCATCTCGGTATCCAGTTATAGGAACACCGAAGCTTTCTTT. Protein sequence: CASISVSSYRNTEAFF.

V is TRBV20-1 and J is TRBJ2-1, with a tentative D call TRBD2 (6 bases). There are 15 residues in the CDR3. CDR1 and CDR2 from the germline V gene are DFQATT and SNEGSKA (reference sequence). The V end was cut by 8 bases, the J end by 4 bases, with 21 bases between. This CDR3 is CSTSGGADFYNEQFF. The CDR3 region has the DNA TGCAGTACCTCCGGAGGGGCGGACTTTTACAATGAGCAGTTCTTC.

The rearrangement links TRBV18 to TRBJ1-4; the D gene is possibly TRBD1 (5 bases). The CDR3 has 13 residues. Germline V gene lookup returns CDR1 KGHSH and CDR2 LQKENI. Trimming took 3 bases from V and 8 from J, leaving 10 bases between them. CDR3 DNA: TGTGCCAGCTCACCGGCAGGGATCGAAAAACTGTTTTTT. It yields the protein CASSPAGIEKLFF. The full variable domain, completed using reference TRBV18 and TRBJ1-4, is NAGVMQNPRHLVRRRGQEARLRCSPMKGHSHVYWYRQLPEEGLKFMVYLQKENIIDESGMPKERFSAEFPKEGPSILRIQQVVRGDSAAYFCASSPAGIEKLFFGSGTQLSVL.

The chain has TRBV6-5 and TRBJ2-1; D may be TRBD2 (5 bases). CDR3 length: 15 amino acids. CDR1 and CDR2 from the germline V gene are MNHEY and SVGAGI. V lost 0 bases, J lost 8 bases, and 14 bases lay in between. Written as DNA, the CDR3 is TGTGCCAGCAGTTACTCGGAGGCCGGGCTCGATGAGCAGTTCTTC. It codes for CASSYSEAGLDEQFF.

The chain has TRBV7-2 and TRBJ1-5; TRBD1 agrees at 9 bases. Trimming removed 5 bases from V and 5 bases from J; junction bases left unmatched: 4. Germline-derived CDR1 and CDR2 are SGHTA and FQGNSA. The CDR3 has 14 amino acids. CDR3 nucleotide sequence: TGTGCCAGCAGCACCACAGGGGGCGATCAGCCCCAGCATTTT. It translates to CASSTTGGDQPQHF.